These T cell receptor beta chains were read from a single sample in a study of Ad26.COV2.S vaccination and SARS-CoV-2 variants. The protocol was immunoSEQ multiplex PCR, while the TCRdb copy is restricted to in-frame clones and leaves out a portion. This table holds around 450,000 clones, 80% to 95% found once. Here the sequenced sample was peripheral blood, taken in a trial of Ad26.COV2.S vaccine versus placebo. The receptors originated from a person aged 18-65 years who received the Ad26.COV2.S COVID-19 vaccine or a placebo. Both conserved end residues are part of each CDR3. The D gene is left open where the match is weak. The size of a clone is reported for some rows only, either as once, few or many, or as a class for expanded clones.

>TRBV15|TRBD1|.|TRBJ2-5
TGTGCCACCAGCAGAGCGGGACAGGGAAGAGAGACCCAGTACTTC
CATSRAGQGRETQYF
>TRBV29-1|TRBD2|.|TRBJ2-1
TGCAGCGTTGAGCCTAGCGGATACAATGAGCAGTTCTTC
CSVEPSGYNEQFF
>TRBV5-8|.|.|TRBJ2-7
TGTGCCAGCAGCTTAGTGGGGGCGAGAATCTACGAGCAGTACTTC
CASSLVGARIYEQYF
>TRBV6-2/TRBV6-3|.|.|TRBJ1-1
TGTGCCAGCAGTAAATACAGGGCAGTTAGGACTGAAGCTTTCTTT
CASSKYRAVRTEAFF
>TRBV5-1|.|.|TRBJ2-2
TGCGCCAGCAGCTTGGGACCTACCACCGGGGAGCTGTTTTTT
CASSLGPTTGELFF
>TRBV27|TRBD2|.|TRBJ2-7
TGTGCCAGCCGCACTTACCCGGGACTAGCCGGCGAGCAGTACTTC
CASRTYPGLAGEQYF
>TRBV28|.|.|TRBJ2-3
TGTGCCAGCAGTTTATTAGCGCTCAGCACAGATACGCAGTATTTT
CASSLLALSTDTQYF
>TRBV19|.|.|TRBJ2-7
TGTGCCAGTAGTACCTCAGGGTACGAGCAGTACTTC
CASSTSGYEQYF
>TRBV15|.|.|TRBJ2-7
TGTGCCACCAGCAGAGAATGGGTAACCTCCTACGAGCAGTACTTC
CATSREWVTSYEQYF
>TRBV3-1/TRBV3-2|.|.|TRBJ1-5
TGTGCCAGCAGCCAATCAGGGAGCAATCAGCCCCAGCATTTT
CASSQSGSNQPQHF
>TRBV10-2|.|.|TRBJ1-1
TGCGCCAGCAGTGTGGGTTCTGAAGCTTTCTTT
CASSVGSEAFF
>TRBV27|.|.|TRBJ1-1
TGTGCCAGCAGTTTAGTTCTCGGGGGGCCCACTGAAGCTTTCTTT
CASSLVLGGPTEAFF
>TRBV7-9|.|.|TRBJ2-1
TGTGCCAGCAGCTTAGACACGATCCTACATTCCTACAATGAGCAGTTCTTC
CASSLDTILHSYNEQFF
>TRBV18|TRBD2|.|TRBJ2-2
TGTGCCAGCTCTCCGGGACTAGCGGCTACAACCGGGGAGCTGTTTTTT
CASSPGLAATTGELFF
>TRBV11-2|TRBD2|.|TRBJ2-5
TGTGCCAGCAGACCGACTAGCGGGACGGGGACCCAGTACTTC
CASRPTSGTGTQYF
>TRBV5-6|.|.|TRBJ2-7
TGTGCCAGCAGCTCGGGGCCCTACGGCGAGCAGTACTTC
CASSSGPYGEQYF
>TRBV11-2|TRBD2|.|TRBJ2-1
TGTGCCAGCAGCTTGGTTAGCGGGAGGGCCGACAATGAGCAGTTCTTC
CASSLVSGRADNEQFF
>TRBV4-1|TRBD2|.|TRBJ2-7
TGCGCCAGCAGCCAAGTCAGGCTAGCGGGAGGGCCTAAGTCTTACGAGCAGTACTTC
CASSQVRLAGGPKSYEQYF
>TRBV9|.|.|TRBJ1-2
TGTGCCAGCAGCGTAGCAGCCCGCTATGGCTACACCTTC
CASSVAARYGYTF
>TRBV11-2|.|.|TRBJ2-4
TGTGCCAGCAGCTTAGGGGGTCAGGTGGCCAAAAACATTCAGTACTTC
CASSLGGQVAKNIQYF
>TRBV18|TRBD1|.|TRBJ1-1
TGTGCCAGCTCGCCCGGGAAGGACAGGGAAGCTTTCTTT
CASSPGKDREAFF
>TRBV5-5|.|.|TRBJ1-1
TGTGCCAGCAGGTGGGGTACAGGGATGAACACTGAAGCTTTCTTT
CASRWGTGMNTEAFF
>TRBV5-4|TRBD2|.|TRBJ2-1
TGTGCCAGCAGCTTGAGGCCCATAGCGGGGTACAATGAGCAGTTCTTC
CASSLRPIAGYNEQFF
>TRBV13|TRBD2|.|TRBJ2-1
TGTGCCAGCAGCTTAGTGACTAGCGGCCTCAATGAGCAGTTCTTC
CASSLVTSGLNEQFF
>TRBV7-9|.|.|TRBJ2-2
TGTGCCAGCAGCTTAGAAATTGGGGGGAACACCGGGGAGCTGTTTTTT
CASSLEIGGNTGELFF
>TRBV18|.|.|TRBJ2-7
TGTGCCAGCTCACCACCGACCTCCTACGAGCAGTACTTC
CASSPPTSYEQYF
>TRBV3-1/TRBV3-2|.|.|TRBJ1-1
TGTGCCAGCAGCCAAGATGTGCGGATGTACACTGAAGCTTTCTTT
CASSQDVRMYTEAFF
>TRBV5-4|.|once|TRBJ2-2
TGTGCCAGCAGCTTGGGCACTACAAACACCGGGGAGCTGTTTTTT
CASSLGTTNTGELFF
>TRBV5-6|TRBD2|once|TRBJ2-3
TGTGCCAGCAGCTGGGGGACTAGCGGGGCATTCACAGATACGCAGTATTTT
CASSWGTSGAFTDTQYF
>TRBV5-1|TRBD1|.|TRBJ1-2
TGCGCCAGCAGCTTGGCCGGAACAGGGGGGCGGGGCTACACCTTC
CASSLAGTGGRGYTF
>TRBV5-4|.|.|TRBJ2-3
TGTGCCAGCAGCTTTCCCCAGCGGGATACGCAGTATTTT
CASSFPQRDTQYF
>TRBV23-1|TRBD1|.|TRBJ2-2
TGCGCCAATCCGGGACAGAAACGTTTTACGACCGGGGAGCTGTTTTTT
CANPGQKRFTTGELFF
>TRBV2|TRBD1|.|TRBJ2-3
TGTGCCAGCAGTGACACTCCTCCGGGACAGGGATACACAGATACGCAGTATTTT
CASSDTPPGQGYTDTQYF
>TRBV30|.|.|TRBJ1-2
TGTGCCTGTAAGACGGGAGACTACACCTTC
CACKTGDYTF
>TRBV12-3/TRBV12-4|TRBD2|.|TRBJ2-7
TGTGCCAGCAGGCGGAGCGGGAGCTACGAGCAGTACTTC
CASRRSGSYEQYF
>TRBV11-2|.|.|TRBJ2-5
TGTGCCAGCAGCTTATACCTAGCGTTCAAAGAGACCCAGTACTTC
CASSLYLAFKETQYF
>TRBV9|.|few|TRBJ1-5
TGTGCCAGCAGCGCCGGAGGCAATCAGCCCCAGCATTTT
CASSAGGNQPQHF
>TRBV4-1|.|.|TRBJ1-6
TGCGCCAGCAGCCTTGGGAAGGCAGAGAATTCACCCCTCCACTTT
CASSLGKAENSPLHF
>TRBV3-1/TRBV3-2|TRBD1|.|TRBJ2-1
TGTGCCAGCACGGGACAGGGGGCCCTGAGCTCCTACAATGAGCAGTTCTTC
CASTGQGALSSYNEQFF
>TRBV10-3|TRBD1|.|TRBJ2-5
TGTGCCATCAGGACGGACAGGGGAGAGACCCAGTACTTC
CAIRTDRGETQYF
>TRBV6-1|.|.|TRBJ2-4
TGTGCCAGCAGTGAAGTGGTGGGAGGAACCAAAAACATTCAGTACTTC
CASSEVVGGTKNIQYF